This T cell receptor beta chain was captured by sequencing in a study of radiotherapy plus CTLA-4 blockade in lung cancer (dated by TCRdb to about 2018). With respect to the entire study: Objective responses occurred in approximately 17% of enrolled patients, and under 40% achieved disease control.

Its CDR3 holds 13 amino acids, cysteine through phenylalanine. The kept DNA is CDR3 alone, 39 bases in frame from the first base. From a lookup of the germline V gene, CDR1 and CDR2 are SGHVS and FNYEAQ. Trimming costs V 5 bases and J 1 base, and their ends lie 8 bases apart. Results and caveats for the whole study, not just this receptor: Early dynamic changes in blood T cell clones, together with increased serum interferon-beta after radiation, were reported as the strongest predictors of response. After treatment with radiotherapy and ipilimumab, TCR clones that originated in tumors expanded in peripheral blood.

Libraries were constructed by the immunoSEQ multiplex PCR assay. Drawn from immuneACCESS, this table holds only the in-frame rearrangements with V and J called that TCRdb kept. Clones are partly lost; checked studies trace under half to an unresolved V gene and leave the rest unexplained. The sample profile shows more than 60,000 clones; less than 85% of them were found once. The top ten clonotypes cover about 3.1% of the sample. The study evaluated CTLA-4 blockade (ipilimumab) given together with focal radiation therapy in patients who had chemo-refractory metastatic non-small-cell lung cancer. In regard to this clone: Its antigen has not been determined. Base-call qualities are not available, and no considerably larger clone is one nucleotide away.

The receptor comes from a human donor with non-small cell lung cancer who had a complete response to radiotherapy plus ipilimumab. The rearranged chain carries TRBV7-6 and TRBJ1-1; the best D guess is TRBD1, with 6 bases matching. The sample here was peripheral blood, taken from a patient treated with radiotherapy plus ipilimumab. At the DNA level, the sequence is TGTGCCAGCAGCCAACAGGGGAACACTGAAGCTTTCTTT. Its amino acids are CASSQQGNTEAFF.